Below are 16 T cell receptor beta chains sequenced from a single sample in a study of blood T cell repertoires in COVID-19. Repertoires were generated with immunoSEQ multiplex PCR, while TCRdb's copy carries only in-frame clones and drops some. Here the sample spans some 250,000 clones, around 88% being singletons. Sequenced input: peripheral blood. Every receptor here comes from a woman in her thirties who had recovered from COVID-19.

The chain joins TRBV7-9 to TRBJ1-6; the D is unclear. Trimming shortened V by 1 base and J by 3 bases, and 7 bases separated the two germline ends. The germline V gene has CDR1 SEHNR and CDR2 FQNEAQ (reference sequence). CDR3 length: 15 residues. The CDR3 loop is CASSLVQDYNSPLHF. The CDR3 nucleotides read TGTGCCAGCAGCTTAGTGCAGGACTATAATTCACCCCTCCACTTT.

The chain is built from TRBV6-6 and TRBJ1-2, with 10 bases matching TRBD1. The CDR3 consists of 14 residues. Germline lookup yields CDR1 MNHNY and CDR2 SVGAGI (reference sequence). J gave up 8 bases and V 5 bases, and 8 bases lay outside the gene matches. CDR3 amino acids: CASSSPGTGEGYTF. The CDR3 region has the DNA TGTGCCAGCAGTAGTCCCGGGACAGGGGAAGGCTACACCTTC.

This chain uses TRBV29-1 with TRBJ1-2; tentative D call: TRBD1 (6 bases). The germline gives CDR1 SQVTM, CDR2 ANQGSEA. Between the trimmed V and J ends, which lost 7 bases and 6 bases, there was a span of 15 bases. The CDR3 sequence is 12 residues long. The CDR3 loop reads CSGSDRQDGYTF. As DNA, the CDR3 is TGCAGCGGATCCGACAGGCAGGATGGCTACACCTTC.

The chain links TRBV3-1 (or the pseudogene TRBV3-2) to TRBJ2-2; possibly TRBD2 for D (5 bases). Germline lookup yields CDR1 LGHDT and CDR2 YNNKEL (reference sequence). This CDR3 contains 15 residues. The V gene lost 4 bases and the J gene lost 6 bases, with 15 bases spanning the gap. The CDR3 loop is CASSLTRGSPGELFF. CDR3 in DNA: TGTGCCAGCAGCCTTACTCGGGGAAGCCCCGGGGAGCTGTTTTTT.

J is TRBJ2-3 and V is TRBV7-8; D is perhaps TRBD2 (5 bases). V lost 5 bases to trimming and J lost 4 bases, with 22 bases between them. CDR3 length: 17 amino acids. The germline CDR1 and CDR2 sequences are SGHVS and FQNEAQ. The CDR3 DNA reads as TGTGCCAGCAGCCAGAACCCGGACTCGTGGCACGCAGATACGCAGTATTTT. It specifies CASSQNPDSWHADTQYF.

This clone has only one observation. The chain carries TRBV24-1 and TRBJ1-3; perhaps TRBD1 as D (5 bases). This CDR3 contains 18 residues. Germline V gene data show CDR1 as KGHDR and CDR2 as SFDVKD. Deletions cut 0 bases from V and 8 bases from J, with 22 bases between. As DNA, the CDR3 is TGTGCCACCAGTGATTTGAGTAGGAAGGGACTCTTAGAGGACACCATATATTTT. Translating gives CATSDLSRKGLLEDTIYF.

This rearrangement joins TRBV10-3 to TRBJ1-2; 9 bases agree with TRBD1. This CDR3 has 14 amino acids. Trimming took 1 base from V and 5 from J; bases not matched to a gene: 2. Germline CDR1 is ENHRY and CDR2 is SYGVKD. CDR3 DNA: TGTGCCATCAGTGAGTTCGGACAGGGGTATGGCTACACCTTC. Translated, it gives CAISEFGQGYGYTF.

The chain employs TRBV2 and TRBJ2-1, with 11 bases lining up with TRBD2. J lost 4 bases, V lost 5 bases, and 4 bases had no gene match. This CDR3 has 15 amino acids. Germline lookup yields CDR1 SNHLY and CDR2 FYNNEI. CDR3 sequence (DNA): TGTGCCAGCAGTCCGCTAGCGGGGGGATACAATGAGCAGTTCTTC. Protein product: CASSPLAGGYNEQFF.

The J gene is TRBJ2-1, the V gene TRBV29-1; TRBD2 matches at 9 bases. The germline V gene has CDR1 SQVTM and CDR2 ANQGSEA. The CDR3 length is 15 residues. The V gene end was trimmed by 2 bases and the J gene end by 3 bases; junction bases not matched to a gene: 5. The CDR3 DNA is TGCAGCGTTGAACGGAGACTAGCGGTCTACAATGAGCAGTTCTTC. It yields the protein CSVERRLAVYNEQFF.

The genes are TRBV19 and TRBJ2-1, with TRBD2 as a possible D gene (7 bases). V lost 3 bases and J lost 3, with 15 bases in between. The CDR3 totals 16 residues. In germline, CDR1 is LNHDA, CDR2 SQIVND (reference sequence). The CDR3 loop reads CASSMQGRGFYNEQFF. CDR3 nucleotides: TGTGCCAGTAGTATGCAGGGGCGGGGGTTCTACAATGAGCAGTTCTTC. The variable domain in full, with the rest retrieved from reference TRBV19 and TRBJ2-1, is DGGITQSPKYLFRKEGQNVTLSCEQNLNHDAMYWYRQDPGQGLRLIYYSQIVNDFQKGDIAEGYSVSREKKESFPLTVTSAQKNPTAFYLCASSMQGRGFYNEQFFGPGTRLTVL.

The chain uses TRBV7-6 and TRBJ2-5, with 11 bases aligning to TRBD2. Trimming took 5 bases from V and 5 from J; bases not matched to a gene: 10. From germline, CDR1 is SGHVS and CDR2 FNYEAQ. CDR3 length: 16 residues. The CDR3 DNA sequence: TGTGCCAGCAGCACATTAGCGGGGGGGGCCGGGGAGACCCAGTACTTC. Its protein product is CASSTLAGGAGETQYF. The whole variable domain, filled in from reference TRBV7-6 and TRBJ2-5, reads GAGVSQSPRYKVTKRGQDVALRCDPISGHVSLYWYRQALGQGPEFLTYFNYEAQQDKSGLPNDRFSAERPEGSISTLTIQRTEQRDSAMYRCASSTLAGGAGETQYFGPGTRLLVL.

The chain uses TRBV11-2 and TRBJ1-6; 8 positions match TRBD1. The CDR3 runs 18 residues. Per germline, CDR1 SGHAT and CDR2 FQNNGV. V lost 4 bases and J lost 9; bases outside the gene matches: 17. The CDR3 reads CASSSILPRTGRISPLHF. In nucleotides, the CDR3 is TGTGCCAGCAGCTCAATACTTCCTAGGACAGGGAGGATTTCACCCCTCCACTTT. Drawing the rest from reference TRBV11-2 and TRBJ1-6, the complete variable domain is EAGVAQSPRYKIIEKRQSVAFWCNPISGHATLYWYQQILGQGPKLLIQFQNNGVVDDSQLPKDRFSAERLKGVDSTLKIQPAKLEDSAVYLCASSSILPRTGRISPLHFGNGTRLTVT.

CDR3 sequence (DNA): TGTGCCAGCTCACCACCCCAGGGGCCTACGAACACCGGGGAGCTGTTTTTT. It encodes CASSPPQGPTNTGELFF. The J gene is TRBJ2-2, the V gene TRBV18; weak D call: TRBD1 (6 bases). Per germline, CDR1 KGHSH and CDR2 LQKENI. The CDR3 is made up of 17 amino acids. V was trimmed by 0 bases and J by 0 bases, leaving 11 bases between them.

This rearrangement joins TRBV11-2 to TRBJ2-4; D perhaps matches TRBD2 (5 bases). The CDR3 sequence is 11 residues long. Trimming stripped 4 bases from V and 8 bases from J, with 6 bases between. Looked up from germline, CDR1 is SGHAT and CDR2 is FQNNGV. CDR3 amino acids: CASSSRDIQYF. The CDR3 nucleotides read TGTGCCAGCAGCTCGAGGGACATTCAGTACTTC.

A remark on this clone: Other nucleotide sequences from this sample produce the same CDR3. For the CDR3, the DNA is TGCGCCAGCAGCTTCCAGGGGGCTGGGGAGACCCAGTACTTC. Encoded protein: CASSFQGAGETQYF. The rearrangement uses TRBV5-1 and TRBJ2-5; 8 bases line up with TRBD1. The CDR3 extends over 14 amino acids. The J segment lost 5 bases and the V segment lost 2 bases, leaving 5 bases of the junction unmatched. The germline CDR1 and CDR2 sequences are SGHRS and YFSETQ.

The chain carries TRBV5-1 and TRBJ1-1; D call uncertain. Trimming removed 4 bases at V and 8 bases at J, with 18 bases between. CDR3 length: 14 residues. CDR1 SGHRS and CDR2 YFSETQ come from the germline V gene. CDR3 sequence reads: CASSPEQISWEAFF. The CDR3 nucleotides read TGCGCCAGCAGCCCGGAACAGATCTCCTGGGAAGCTTTCTTT.